The present T cell receptor beta chain was sequenced within a study of OX40 agonist ivuxolimab in advanced cancers. About the research overall: Patients were treated with intravenous ivuxolimab, dosed at 0.01 to 10 mg/kg and infused every 2 weeks.

This CDR3 contains 14 residues. Germline CDR1 is SGHDN and CDR2 is FVKESK. V lost 4 bases to trimming and J lost 6 bases, with 12 bases between them. Some clones are missing from TCRdb's copy, which holds only in-frame ones; the method was immunoSEQ multiplex PCR. The sample includes 15,000 to 20,000 clones, just under 80% of them seen just once. The specimen comprised CD4+ or CD8+ T cells sorted from blood, sampled in a trial of the OX40 agonist ivuxolimab. The chain links TRBV14 to TRBJ2-2; D might be TRBD1 (5 bases). This TCR derives from an adult with an advanced solid tumor such as melanoma, head and neck, liver or kidney cancer. CDR3 residues: CASSLTVPPGELFF. The DNA of the CDR3 is TGTGCCAGCAGCCTGACAGTGCCTCCCGGGGAGCTGTTTTTT.